Following are 10 T cell receptor beta chains from one sample sequenced in a study of T cells after yellow fever vaccination (dated by TCRdb to about 2019). The library relied on 5' RACE. The sequencer was an Illumina HiSeq 2500. Through fastp at Q25 and MiXCR, TCRdb rebuilt clones from the public reads, retaining in-frame beta chains. Merged by CDR3 protein, the rows form single entries marked with the most common genes and DNA. This sample has about 74,000 distinct CDR3 sequences in its table, and about 6.6% of those were observed once. Around 32% of the sample lies in the top ten. Reading the label with the study, this specimen's treatment or condition is: live attenuated yellow fever vaccine strain. This material consisted of CD8+ T cells sorted from PBMCs, taken 5 days after the first yellow fever vaccination. The source of these receptors is a man between 18 and 29 years old who received the YFV17D yellow fever vaccine.

This clonotype came up a few times. V is TRBV5-1 and J is TRBJ2-7; D may be TRBD2 (5 bases). The CDR3 spans 14 residues. Germline-derived CDR1 and CDR2 are SGHRS and YFSETQ. V was shortened by 4 bases and J by 5 bases, with 16 bases between the two germline ends. The CDR3 DNA is TGCGCCAGCAGCGACTGGGGAGTTCGGAACGAGCAGTACTTC. Amino acid sequence: CASSDWGVRNEQYF. Looking up the rest from reference TRBV5-1 and TRBJ2-7 gives the full variable domain: KAGVTQTPRYLIKTRGQQVTLSCSPISGHRSVSWYQQTPGQGLQFLFEYFSETQRNKGNFPGRFSGRQFSNSRSEMNVSTLELGDSALYLCASSDWGVRNEQYFGPGTRLTVT.

The chain links TRBV10-3 to TRBJ1-5, with 8 bases that match TRBD1. With V trimmed by 2 bases and J by 4 bases, 10 bases remained unmatched. This CDR3 contains 17 residues. Germline CDR1 reads ENHRY; CDR2 reads SYGVKD. In nucleotides, the CDR3 is TGTGCCATCAGTGAGCCCTCCCCAGGACAGGGTAATCAGCCCCAGCATTTT. Protein sequence: CAISEPSPGQGNQPQHF.

This clonotype appeared a few times. This chain uses TRBV2 with TRBJ1-2, with D tentatively TRBD1 (5 bases). Trimming left V 0 bases short and J 8 bases short, with 13 bases between. CDR3 length equals 14 residues. From germline, CDR1 is SNHLY and CDR2 FYNNEI. The CDR3 region has the DNA TGTGCCAGCAGTGAAGCGCTTGGGGGTGACGGCTACACCTTC. This encodes CASSEALGGDGYTF. Full variable domain (remainder filled in from reference TRBV2 and TRBJ1-2): EPEVTQTPSHQVTQMGQEVILRCVPISNHLYFYWYRQILGQKVEFLVSFYNNEISEKSEIFDDQFSVERPDGSNFTLKIRSTKLEDSAMYFCASSEALGGDGYTFGSGTRLTVV.

This clonotype was observed a handful of times. V usage is TRBV6-5 and J usage is TRBJ1-1; 8 bases are shared with TRBD1. J gave up 2 bases and V 2 bases, and 4 bases lay outside the gene matches. Germline V gene data show CDR1 as MNHEY and CDR2 as SVGAGI. The CDR3 length is 15 residues. The CDR3 sequence: CASSYRQGANTEAFF. CDR3 coding DNA: TGTGCCAGCAGTTACAGGCAGGGGGCAAACACTGAAGCTTTCTTT.

The rearrangement links TRBV12-3 or TRBV12-4 to TRBJ2-5, with D possibly TRBD2 on 6 matching bases. Trimming removed 8 bases at V and 5 bases at J, with 6 bases between. The CDR3 spans 10 residues. Here the CDR3 DNA reads TGTGCCAGCGGGGGGGAGACCCAGTACTTC. This encodes CASGGETQYF.

In this sample, this clonotype turned up a few times. The chain carries TRBV5-4 and TRBJ2-7; D not resolved. This CDR3 spans 10 amino acids. Germline V lookup: CDR1 SGHNT, CDR2 YYREEE (reference sequence). V gave up 2 bases and J gave up 7 bases, with 4 bases separating them. CDR3 loop: CASSFLEQYF. CDR3 nucleotide sequence: TGTGCCAGCAGCTTCCTGGAGCAGTACTTC.

This chain connects TRBV11-2 to TRBJ2-1; no definite D call. CDR1 is SGHAT and CDR2 is FQNNGV in the germline V gene. The V end was cut by 6 bases, the J end by 5 bases, with 8 bases between. The CDR3 runs to 12 residues. CDR3 in amino acids: CASRGDNNEQFF. CDR3 sequence (DNA): TGTGCCAGCAGGGGCGACAACAATGAGCAGTTCTTC.

This clonotype was seen repeatedly, ten times or more. The chain uses TRBV20-1 and TRBJ2-7, with D perhaps matching TRBD1 (5 bases). V lost 3 bases, J lost 0 bases, and 15 bases lay in between. The length of the CDR3 is 15 residues. In germline, CDR1 is DFQATT, CDR2 SNEGSKA (reference sequence). In nucleotides, the CDR3 is TGCAGTGCTAGGCCGACAGATTCGGGCTCCTACGAGCAGTACGTC. It yields the protein CSARPTDSGSYEQYV.

This clonotype was seen many times. The CDR3 here is CAISSRGNNEQFF. The CDR3 coding sequence is TGTGCCATCAGTTCTCGGGGTAACAATGAGCAGTTCTTC. V is TRBV10-3 and J is TRBJ2-1; D perhaps matches TRBD2 (5 bases). Germline CDR1 is ENHRY and CDR2 is SYGVKD. V was pared by 5 bases and J by 5 bases, with 10 bases between. There are 13 residues in the CDR3.

This rearrangement joins TRBV12-3 or TRBV12-4 to TRBJ2-5, with no clear D. This CDR3 region has 14 residues. Trimming took off 3 bases at V and 1 base at J, with 9 bases between the two ends. Here the CDR3 reads CASSFLSVQETQYF. CDR3 nucleotide sequence: TGTGCCAGCAGTTTTTTAAGTGTCCAAGAGACCCAGTACTTC.